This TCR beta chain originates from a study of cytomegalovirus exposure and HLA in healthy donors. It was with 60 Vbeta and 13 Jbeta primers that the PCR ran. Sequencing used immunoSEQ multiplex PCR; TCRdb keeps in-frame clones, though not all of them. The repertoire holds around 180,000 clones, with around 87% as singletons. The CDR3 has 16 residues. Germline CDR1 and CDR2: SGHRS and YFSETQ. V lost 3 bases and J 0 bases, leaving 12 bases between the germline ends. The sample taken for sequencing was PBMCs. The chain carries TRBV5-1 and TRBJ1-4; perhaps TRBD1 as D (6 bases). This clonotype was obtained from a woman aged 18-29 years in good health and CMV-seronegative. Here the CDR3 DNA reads TGCGCCAGCAGCTCCAGACAGGTTGCAACTAATGAAAAACTGTTTTTT. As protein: CASSSRQVATNEKLFF.